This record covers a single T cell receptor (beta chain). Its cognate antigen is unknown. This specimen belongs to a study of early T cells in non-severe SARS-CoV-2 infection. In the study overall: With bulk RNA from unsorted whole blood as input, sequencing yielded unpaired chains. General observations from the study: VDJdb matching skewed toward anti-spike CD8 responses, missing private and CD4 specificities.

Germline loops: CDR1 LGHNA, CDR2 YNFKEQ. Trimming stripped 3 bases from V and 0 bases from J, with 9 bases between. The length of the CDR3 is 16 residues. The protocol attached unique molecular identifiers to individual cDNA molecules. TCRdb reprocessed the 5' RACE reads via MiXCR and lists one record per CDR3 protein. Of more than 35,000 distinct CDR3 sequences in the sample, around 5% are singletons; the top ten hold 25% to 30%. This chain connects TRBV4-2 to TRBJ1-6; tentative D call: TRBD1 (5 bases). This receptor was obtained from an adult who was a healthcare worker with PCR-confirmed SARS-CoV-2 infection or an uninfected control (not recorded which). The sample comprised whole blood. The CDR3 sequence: CASSQYDSSYNSPLHF. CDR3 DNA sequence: TGTGCCAGCAGCCAGTACGACAGCTCCTATAATTCACCCCTCCACTTT.